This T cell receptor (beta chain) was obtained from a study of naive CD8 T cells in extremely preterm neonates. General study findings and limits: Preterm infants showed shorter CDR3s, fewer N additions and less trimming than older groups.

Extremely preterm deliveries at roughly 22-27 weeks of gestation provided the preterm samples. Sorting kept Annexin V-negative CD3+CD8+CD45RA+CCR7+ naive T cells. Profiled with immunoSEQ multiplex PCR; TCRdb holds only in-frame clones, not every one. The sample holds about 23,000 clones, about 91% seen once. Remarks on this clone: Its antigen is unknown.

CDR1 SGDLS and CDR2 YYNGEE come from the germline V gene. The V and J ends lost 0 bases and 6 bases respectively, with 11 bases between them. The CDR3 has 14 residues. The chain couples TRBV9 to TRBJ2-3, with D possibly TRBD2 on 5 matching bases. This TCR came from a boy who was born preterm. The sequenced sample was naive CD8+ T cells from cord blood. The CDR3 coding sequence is TGTGCCAGCAGCGTAGGCAATAGCGACGATACGCAGTATTTT. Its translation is CASSVGNSDDTQYF.